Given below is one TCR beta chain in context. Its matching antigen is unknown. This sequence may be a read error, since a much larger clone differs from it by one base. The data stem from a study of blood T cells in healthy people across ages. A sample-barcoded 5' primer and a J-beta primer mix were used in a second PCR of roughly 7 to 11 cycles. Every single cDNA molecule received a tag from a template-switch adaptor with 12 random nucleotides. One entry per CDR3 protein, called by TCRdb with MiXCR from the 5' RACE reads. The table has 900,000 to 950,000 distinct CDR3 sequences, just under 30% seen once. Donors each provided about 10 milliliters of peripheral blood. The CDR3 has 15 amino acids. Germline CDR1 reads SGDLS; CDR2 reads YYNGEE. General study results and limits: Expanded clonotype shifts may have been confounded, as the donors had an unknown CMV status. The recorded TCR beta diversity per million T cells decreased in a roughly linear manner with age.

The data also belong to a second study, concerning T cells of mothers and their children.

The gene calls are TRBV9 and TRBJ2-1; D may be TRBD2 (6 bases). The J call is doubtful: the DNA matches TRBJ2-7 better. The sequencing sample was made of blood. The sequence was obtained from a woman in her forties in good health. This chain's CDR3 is CASSASASSYNEQYF. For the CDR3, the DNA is TGTGCCAGCAGCGCTAGCGCTAGCTCCTACAATGAGCAGTACTTC.